The following is a TCR beta chain sequence with its context. Noted time point: sample taken at primary tumor resection. Sequencing covered unsorted whole RNA taken from tumor, nontumor lung or frozen PBMC. The 70 or so donors had untreated early-stage non-small cell lung cancer. This specimen comes from a study of spatial heterogeneity in lung cancer. Study details: The count of detected beta-chain sequences consistently exceeded that of alpha-chain sequences.

CDR3 length equals 15 residues. V lost 1 base to trimming and J lost 2 bases, with 11 bases between them. The V gene's germline CDR1 is DFQATT and CDR2 SNEGSKA (reference sequence). Each CDR3 protein gets one entry after TCRdb re-called the 5' RACE reads with MiXCR. The sample contains some 38,000 distinct CDR3 sequences, around 7.5% of which appear only once. The TCR was taken from a male donor with early-stage non-small cell lung cancer. The V call is TRBV20-1, the J call TRBJ2-2; D possibly matches TRBD1 or TRBD2 (5 bases each). The source was PBMCs, collected at surgery. CDR3: CSARVNGANTGELFF. CDR3 sequence (DNA): TGCAGTGCTAGAGTAAACGGGGCCAACACCGGGGAGCTGTTTTTT.